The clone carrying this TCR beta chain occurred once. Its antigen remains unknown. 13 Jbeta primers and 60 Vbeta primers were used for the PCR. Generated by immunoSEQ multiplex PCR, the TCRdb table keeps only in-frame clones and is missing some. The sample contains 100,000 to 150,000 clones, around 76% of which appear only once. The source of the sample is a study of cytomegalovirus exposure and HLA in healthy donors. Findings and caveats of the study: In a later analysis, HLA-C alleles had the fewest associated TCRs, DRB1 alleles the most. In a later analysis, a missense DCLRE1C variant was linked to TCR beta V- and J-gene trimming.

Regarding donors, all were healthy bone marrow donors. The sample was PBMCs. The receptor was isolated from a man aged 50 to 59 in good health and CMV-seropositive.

The CDR3 nucleotides read TGTGCCAGCAGTGAAGGGGGGACAGCCCCCCTCTACGAGCAGTACTTC. It codes for CASSEGGTAPLYEQYF. The chain employs TRBV25-1 and TRBJ2-7, with D perhaps matching TRBD1 (7 bases). V was clipped by 2 bases and J by 3 bases, with 17 bases between them. There are 16 residues in the CDR3. Per germline, CDR1 MGHDK and CDR2 SYGVNS.